This TCR beta chain was profiled in a study of T cells in tuberculosis. About the study: This South African cohort compared adolescents with or without latent tuberculosis against adults with active tuberculosis.

The study's findings and limits: Active tuberculosis alpha repertoires lay closer to GMM-specific TCRs than controls'. Active tuberculosis cases were adults; controls were adolescents.

Noted time point: new active TB diagnosis, blood taken before or within 7 days of starting treatment. Concerning this clone: What it binds is unknown.

The CDR3 is 15 residues long. From germline, CDR1 is MNHEY and CDR2 SMNVEV (reference sequence). Trimming cost V 5 bases and J 0 bases, with 11 bases left between them. Clones were sequenced by immunoSEQ multiplex PCR, and TCRdb holds only the in-frame ones, with some missing. The profile covers about 37,000 clones, with 91% appearing a single time and 2.4% taken by the ten largest. The material sequenced was PBMCs, taken at tuberculosis diagnosis. The source of this sequence is an adult with tuberculosis. The gene calls are TRBV27 and TRBJ2-1; the D gene is possibly TRBD1 (6 bases). CDR3 amino acids: CASSPRQASYNEQFF. The CDR3 bases are TGTGCCAGCAGTCCCCGACAGGCCTCCTACAATGAGCAGTTCTTC.